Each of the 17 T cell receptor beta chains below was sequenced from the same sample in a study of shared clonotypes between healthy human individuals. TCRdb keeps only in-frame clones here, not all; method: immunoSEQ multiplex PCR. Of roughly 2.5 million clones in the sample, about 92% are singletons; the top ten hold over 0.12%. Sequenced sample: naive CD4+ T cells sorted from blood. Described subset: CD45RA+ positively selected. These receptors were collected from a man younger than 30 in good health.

The CDR3 nucleotides read TGTGCCTGGAACCGAGGGAGGCATTCGGACGAGCAGTACTTC. Protein sequence: CAWNRGRHSDEQYF. The chain joins TRBV30 to TRBJ2-7; possible D gene TRBD2, 6 bases. Germline CDR1 is GTSNPN and CDR2 is SVGIG (reference sequence). This CDR3 has 14 amino acids. V lost 4 bases and J 5 bases, leaving 18 bases between the germline ends.

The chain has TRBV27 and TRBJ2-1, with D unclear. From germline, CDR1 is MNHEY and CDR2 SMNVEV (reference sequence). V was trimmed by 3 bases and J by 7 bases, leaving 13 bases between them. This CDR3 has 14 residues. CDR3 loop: CASSFFRFENEQFF. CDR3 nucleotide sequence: TGTGCCAGCAGTTTCTTTAGATTCGAAAATGAGCAGTTCTTC.

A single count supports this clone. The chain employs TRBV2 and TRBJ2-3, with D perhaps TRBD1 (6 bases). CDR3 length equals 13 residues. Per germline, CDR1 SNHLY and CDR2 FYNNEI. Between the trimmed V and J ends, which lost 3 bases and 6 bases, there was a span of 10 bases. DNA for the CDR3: TGTGCCAGCAGTGACAGGGGCCGGGATACGCAGTATTTT. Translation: CASSDRGRDTQYF.

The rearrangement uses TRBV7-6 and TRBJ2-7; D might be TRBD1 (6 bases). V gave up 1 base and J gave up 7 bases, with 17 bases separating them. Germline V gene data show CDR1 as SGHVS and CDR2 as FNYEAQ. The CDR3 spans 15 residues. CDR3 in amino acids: CASSLGDTVRLEQYF. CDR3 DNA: TGTGCCAGCAGCTTAGGGGACACTGTCAGGTTGGAGCAGTACTTC.

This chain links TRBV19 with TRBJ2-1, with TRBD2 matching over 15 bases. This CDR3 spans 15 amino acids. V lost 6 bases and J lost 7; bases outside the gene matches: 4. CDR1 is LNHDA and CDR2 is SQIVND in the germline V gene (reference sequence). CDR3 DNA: TGTGCCAGTAGAAAAGGACTAGCGGGAGGGAATGAGCAGTTCTTC. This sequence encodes CASRKGLAGGNEQFF.

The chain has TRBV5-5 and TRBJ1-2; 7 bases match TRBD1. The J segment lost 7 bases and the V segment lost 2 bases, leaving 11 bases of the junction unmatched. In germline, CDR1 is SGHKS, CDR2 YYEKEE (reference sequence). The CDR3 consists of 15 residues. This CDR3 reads CASSFDRAVFLGYTF. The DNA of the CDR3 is TGTGCCAGCAGCTTCGACAGGGCCGTTTTTCTTGGCTACACCTTC. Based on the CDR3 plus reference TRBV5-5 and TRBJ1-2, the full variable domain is DAGVTQSPTHLIKTRGQQVTLRCSPISGHKSVSWYQQVLGQGPQFIFQYYEKEERGRGNFPDRFSARQFPNYSSELNVNALLLGDSALYLCASSFDRAVFLGYTFGSGTRLTVV.

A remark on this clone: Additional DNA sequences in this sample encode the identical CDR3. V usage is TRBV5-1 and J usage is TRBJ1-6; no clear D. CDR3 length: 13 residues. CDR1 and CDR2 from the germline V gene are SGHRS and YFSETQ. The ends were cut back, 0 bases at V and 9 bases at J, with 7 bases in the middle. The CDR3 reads CASSLAGFSPLHF. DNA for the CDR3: TGCGCCAGCAGCTTGGCGGGGTTTTCACCCCTCCACTTT. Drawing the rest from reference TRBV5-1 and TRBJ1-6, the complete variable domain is KAGVTQTPRYLIKTRGQQVTLSCSPISGHRSVSWYQQTPGQGLQFLFEYFSETQRNKGNFPGRFSGRQFSNSRSEMNVSTLELGDSALYLCASSLAGFSPLHFGNGTRLTVT.

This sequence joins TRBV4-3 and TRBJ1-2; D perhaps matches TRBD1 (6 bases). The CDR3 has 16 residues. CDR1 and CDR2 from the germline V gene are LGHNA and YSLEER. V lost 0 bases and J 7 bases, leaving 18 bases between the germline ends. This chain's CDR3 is CASSQDLGGAVVGYTF. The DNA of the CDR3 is TGCGCCAGCAGCCAAGATTTGGGGGGCGCGGTAGTTGGCTACACCTTC.

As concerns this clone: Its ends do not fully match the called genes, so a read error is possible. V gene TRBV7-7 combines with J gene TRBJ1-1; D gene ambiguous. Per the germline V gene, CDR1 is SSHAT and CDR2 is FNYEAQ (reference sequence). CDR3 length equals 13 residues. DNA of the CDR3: TGTGCTAGCAGCTTGGGTGTGGACACTGAAGCTTTCTTT. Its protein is CASSLGVDTEAFF.

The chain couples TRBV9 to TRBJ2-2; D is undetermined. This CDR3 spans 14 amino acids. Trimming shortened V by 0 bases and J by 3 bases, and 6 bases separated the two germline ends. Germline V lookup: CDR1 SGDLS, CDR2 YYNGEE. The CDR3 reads CASSVEGYTGELFF. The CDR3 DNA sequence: TGTGCCAGCAGCGTAGAAGGGTACACCGGGGAGCTGTTTTTT.

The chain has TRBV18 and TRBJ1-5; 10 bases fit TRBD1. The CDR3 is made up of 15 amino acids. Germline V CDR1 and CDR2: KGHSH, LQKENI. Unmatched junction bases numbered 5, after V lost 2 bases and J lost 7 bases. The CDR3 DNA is TGTGCCAGCTCACCAGAGACAGGGGGCGCACAGCCCCAGCATTTT. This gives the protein CASSPETGGAQPQHF.

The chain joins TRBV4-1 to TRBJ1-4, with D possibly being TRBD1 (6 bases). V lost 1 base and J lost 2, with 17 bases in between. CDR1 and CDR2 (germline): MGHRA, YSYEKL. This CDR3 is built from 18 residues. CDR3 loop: CASSQGPRGAVTNEKLFF. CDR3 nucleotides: TGCGCCAGCAGCCAAGGCCCGCGGGGGGCGGTGACTAATGAAAAACTGTTTTTT.

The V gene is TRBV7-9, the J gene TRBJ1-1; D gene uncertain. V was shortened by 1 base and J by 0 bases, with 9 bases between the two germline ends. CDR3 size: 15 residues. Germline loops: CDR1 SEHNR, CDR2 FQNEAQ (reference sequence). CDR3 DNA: TGTGCCAGCAGCTTAGTTCAGCAGATGAACACTGAAGCTTTCTTT. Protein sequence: CASSLVQQMNTEAFF.

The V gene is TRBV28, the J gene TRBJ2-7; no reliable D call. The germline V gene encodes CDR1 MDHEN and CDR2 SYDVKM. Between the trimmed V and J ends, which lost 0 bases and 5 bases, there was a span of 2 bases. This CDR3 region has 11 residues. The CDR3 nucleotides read TGTGCCAGCAGTTTATGGAACGAGCAGTACTTC. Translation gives CASSLWNEQYF.

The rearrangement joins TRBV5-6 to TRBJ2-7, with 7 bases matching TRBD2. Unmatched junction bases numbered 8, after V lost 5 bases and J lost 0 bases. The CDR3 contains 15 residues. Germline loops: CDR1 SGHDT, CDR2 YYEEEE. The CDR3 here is CASSSAGPYSYEQYF. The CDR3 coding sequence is TGTGCCAGCAGTTCAGCGGGGCCTTACTCCTACGAGCAGTACTTC.

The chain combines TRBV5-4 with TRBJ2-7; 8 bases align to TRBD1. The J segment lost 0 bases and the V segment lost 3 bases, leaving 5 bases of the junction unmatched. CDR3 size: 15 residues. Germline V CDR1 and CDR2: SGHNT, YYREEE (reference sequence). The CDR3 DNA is TGTGCCAGCAGCTCTCGACAGGGGAGCTCCTACGAGCAGTACTTC. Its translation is CASSSRQGSSYEQYF.

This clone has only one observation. DNA for the CDR3: TGTGCCTGGAGCGAGCGGACAAAAGCTGTAACATTGTGGGGACAGGGGGTAAAGAACACTGAAGCTTTCTTT. Its translation is CAWSERTKAVTLWGQGVKNTEAFF. V is TRBV30 and J is TRBJ1-1; 11 bases line up with TRBD1. Trimming cost V 3 bases and J 1 base; bases outside gene matches: 31. Germline V gene sequence: CDR1 GTSNPN, CDR2 SVGIG (reference sequence). The CDR3 extends over 24 amino acids.